The 15 T cell receptor beta chains given below trace back to one sample, sequenced in a study of identical twins. From the 5' RACE reads, TCRdb called clonotypes with MiXCR, one entry per CDR3 protein. The sample has under 500,000 distinct CDR3 sequences, 14% seen once. The same data also contributed to another study, on yellow fever vaccine responses in identical twins.

The material sequenced was CD4+ T cells sorted from blood. The receptors were sampled from a woman younger than 35 in good health.

The table lists this clonotype with many counts. The chain is built from TRBV6-1 and TRBJ2-2, with D perhaps being TRBD1 or TRBD2 (5 bases each). Germline CDR1 is MNHNS and CDR2 is SASEGT. Trimming removed 6 bases at V and 0 bases at J, with 8 bases between. CDR3 length: 14 amino acids. In DNA form, the CDR3 reads TGTGCCAGCAGGAGGGACCCGAACACCGGGGAGCTGTTTTTT. Its protein is CASRRDPNTGELFF.

This clonotype was seen a handful of times. The J gene is TRBJ2-1, the V gene TRBV11-2; tentatively, D is TRBD2 (6 bases). The CDR3 totals 13 residues. V was pared by 4 bases and J by 12 bases, with 16 bases between. Germline V lookup: CDR1 SGHAT, CDR2 FQNNGV. Here the CDR3 reads CASSSQLAPPQFF. The CDR3 DNA reads as TGTGCCAGCAGCTCCCAACTAGCCCCCCCGCAGTTCTTC.

This clonotype was observed at least ten times. The chain is built from TRBV7-2 and TRBJ2-1, with 9 bases matching TRBD2. There are 13 residues in the CDR3. V trimming: 5 bases; J trimming: 7 bases; junction bases outside the gene matches: 3. CDR1 SGHTA and CDR2 FQGNSA come from the germline V gene. Here the CDR3 reads CASSLSGSNEQFF. CDR3 DNA sequence: TGTGCCAGCAGCCTTAGCGGGAGTAATGAGCAGTTCTTC.

This clonotype was seen only a few times. V is TRBV18 and J is TRBJ2-7; 10 bases map to TRBD1. The germline CDR1 and CDR2 sequences are KGHSH and LQKENI. The CDR3 length is 15 residues. The ends lost 3 bases at V and 2 bases at J; junction bases unmatched: 4. The CDR3 loop reads CASSPGQGFTYEQYF. CDR3 DNA sequence: TGTGCCAGCTCACCGGGACAGGGGTTTACCTACGAGCAGTACTTC. Full variable domain (remainder filled in from reference TRBV18 and TRBJ2-7): NAGVMQNPRHLVRRRGQEARLRCSPMKGHSHVYWYRQLPEEGLKFMVYLQKENIIDESGMPKERFSAEFPKEGPSILRIQQVVRGDSAAYFCASSPGQGFTYEQYFGPGTRLTVT.

This sequence joins TRBV5-1 and TRBJ1-1, with 8 bases fitting TRBD1. Germline lookup yields CDR1 SGHRS and CDR2 YFSETQ. V lost 4 bases, J lost 1 base, and 9 bases stayed unmatched. The CDR3 runs 16 residues. DNA of the CDR3: TGCGCCAGCAGCCGTGCCCCAGGGGGCCCGAACACTGAAGCTTTCTTT. Its translation: CASSRAPGGPNTEAFF. The full variable domain, with the rest looked up from reference TRBV5-1 and TRBJ1-1, is KAGVTQTPRYLIKTRGQQVTLSCSPISGHRSVSWYQQTPGQGLQFLFEYFSETQRNKGNFPGRFSGRQFSNSRSEMNVSTLELGDSALYLCASSRAPGGPNTEAFFGQGTRLTVV.

The chain recombines TRBV6-5 with TRBJ2-3; TRBD2 is a possible D gene (6 bases). The CDR3 extends over 18 amino acids. V lost 0 bases and J 0 bases, leaving 16 bases between the germline ends. Germline lookup yields CDR1 MNHEY and CDR2 SVGAGI. The CDR3 sequence is CASSYSMGSGTSTDTQYF. The DNA for the CDR3 is TGTGCCAGCAGTTACTCGATGGGTAGCGGTACTAGCACAGATACGCAGTATTTT.

This clonotype has just a few counts. The V call is TRBV10-3, the J call TRBJ2-1; D not certain. This CDR3 is built from 12 residues. The V end was cut by 4 bases, the J end by 8 bases, with 9 bases between. Looked up from germline, CDR1 is ENHRY and CDR2 is SYGVKD. As DNA, the CDR3 is TGTGCCATCAGTGTTTTAGGAGATGAGCAGTTCTTC. Protein: CAISVLGDEQFF.

This clonotype was detected only a few times. The rearrangement links TRBV2 to TRBJ2-5; D unclear. The CDR3 consists of 11 residues. Per germline, CDR1 SNHLY and CDR2 FYNNEI. Trimming removed 7 bases at V and 5 bases at J, with 8 bases between. The DNA for the CDR3 is TGTGCCAGCACCGAGATGGAGACCCAGTACTTC. Protein product: CASTEMETQYF.

Written as DNA, the CDR3 is TGTGCCATCAGTGGGGGGGACACTGAAGCTTTCTTT. This gives the protein CAISGGDTEAFF. The chain links TRBV10-3 to TRBJ1-1; D may be TRBD1 (5 bases). V gave up 4 bases and J gave up 3 bases, with 6 bases separating them. CDR1 and CDR2 (germline): ENHRY, SYGVKD. This CDR3 is built from 12 residues.

V gene TRBV20-1 combines with J gene TRBJ1-1; D remains unclear. The CDR3 is 15 amino acids. The V end was cut by 2 bases, the J end by 1 base, with 14 bases between. CDR1 DFQATT and CDR2 SNEGSKA come from the germline V gene (reference sequence). The DNA for the CDR3 is TGCAGTGCTAGAAACACCGGTCGGAAGAACACTGAAGCTTTCTTT. Translating gives CSARNTGRKNTEAFF.

This clonotype was seen only a few times. V and J are TRBV7-6 and TRBJ2-7; D is possibly TRBD1 (5 bases). V was trimmed by 1 base and J by 2 bases, leaving 12 bases between them. The CDR3 runs to 15 residues. From germline, CDR1 is SGHVS and CDR2 FNYEAQ. CDR3 amino acids: CASSLGRVGTYEQYF. In DNA form, the CDR3 reads TGTGCCAGCAGCTTAGGCAGGGTTGGCACCTACGAGCAGTACTTC.

In this sample, this clonotype turned up once. This rearrangement joins TRBV4-3 to TRBJ2-2; 8 nucleotides match TRBD2. The V and J ends lost 2 bases and 6 bases, in that order; junction bases with no gene match: 2. This CDR3 has 14 amino acids. Germline CDR1 and CDR2: LGHNA and YSLEER. The CDR3 loop reads CASSQSGSSGELFF. The CDR3 nucleotides read TGCGCCAGCAGCCAAAGCGGGAGCTCCGGGGAGCTGTTTTTT.

This chain joins TRBV6-5 and TRBJ2-2; 9 nucleotides align to TRBD1. With 0 bases clipped from V and 7 bases from J, the junction kept 6 bases outside the gene matches. Germline V gene data show CDR1 as MNHEY and CDR2 as SVGAGI. This CDR3 is built from 16 residues. For the CDR3, the DNA is TGTGCCAGCAGTTACTCAGGACAGGGGTTCGGCGGGGAGCTGTTTTTT. This gives the protein CASSYSGQGFGGELFF.

The chain couples TRBV6-2 or TRBV6-3 to TRBJ2-7, with 7 bases lining up with TRBD1. The CDR3 runs to 14 residues. The ends lost 6 bases at V and 5 bases at J; junction bases unmatched: 10. Per the germline V gene, CDR1 is MNHEY and CDR2 is SVGEGT. The CDR3 sequence: CASSHDRAAHEQYF. CDR3 DNA: TGTGCCAGCAGCCACGACAGGGCTGCCCACGAGCAGTACTTC.

This clonotype was counted only a few times. The chain couples TRBV5-1 to TRBJ2-3, with a weak D call TRBD2 (5 bases). CDR1 is SGHRS and CDR2 is YFSETQ in the germline V gene. This CDR3 region has 14 residues. Deletions cut 0 bases from V and 8 bases from J, with 13 bases between. This CDR3 is CASSLEPREGTQYF. The CDR3 DNA follows: TGCGCCAGCAGCTTGGAGCCCCGGGAAGGTACGCAGTATTTT.